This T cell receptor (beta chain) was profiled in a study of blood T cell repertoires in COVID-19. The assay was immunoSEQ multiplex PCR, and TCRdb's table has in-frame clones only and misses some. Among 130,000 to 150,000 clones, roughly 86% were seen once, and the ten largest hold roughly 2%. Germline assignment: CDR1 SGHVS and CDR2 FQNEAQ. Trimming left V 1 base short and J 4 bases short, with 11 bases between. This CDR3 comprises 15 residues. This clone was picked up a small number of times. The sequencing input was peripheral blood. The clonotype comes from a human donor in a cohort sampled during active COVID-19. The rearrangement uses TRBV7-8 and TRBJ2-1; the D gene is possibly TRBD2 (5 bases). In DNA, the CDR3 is TGTGCCAGCAGCTTAGTTGGTAGCGAATACAATGAGCAGTTCTTC. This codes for CASSLVGSEYNEQFF.